Shown below are 18 T cell receptor beta chains from a single sample sequenced in a study of shared clonotypes between healthy human individuals. TCRdb's copy holds only in-frame clones and misses some; the assay was immunoSEQ multiplex PCR. The table shows about 1.5 million clones, with roughly 96% occurring only once. Specimen: naive CD4+ T cells sorted from blood. The sample's subset: CD45RA+ positively selected. The receptors shown here come from a man younger than 40 in good health.

V gene TRBV18 combines with J gene TRBJ2-2; no clear D gene. The CDR3 length is 15 residues. V dropped 5 bases and J dropped 1 base, with 11 bases sitting between them. Germline CDR1 reads KGHSH; CDR2 reads LQKENI. CDR3 nucleotides: TGTGCCAGCTCATCCCAACGGGTGAACACCGGGGAGCTGTTTTTT. It is translated as CASSSQRVNTGELFF. The variable domain in full, with the rest retrieved from reference TRBV18 and TRBJ2-2, is NAGVMQNPRHLVRRRGQEARLRCSPMKGHSHVYWYRQLPEEGLKFMVYLQKENIIDESGMPKERFSAEFPKEGPSILRIQQVVRGDSAAYFCASSSQRVNTGELFFGEGSRLTVL.

DNA of the CDR3: TGTGCCAGCAGGCGGACAGGGCTCTATGGCTACACCTTC. This gives the protein CASRRTGLYGYTF. V usage is TRBV27 and J usage is TRBJ1-2, with 8 bases matching TRBD1. This CDR3 is 13 amino acids long. From germline, CDR1 is MNHEY and CDR2 SMNVEV (reference sequence). V lost 6 bases to trimming and J lost 4 bases; unmatched junction nucleotides: 4.

This sequence joins TRBV7-6 and TRBJ2-7, with 11 bases that match TRBD2. Trimming removed 5 bases from V and 2 bases from J; junction bases left unmatched: 2. The CDR3 totals 14 residues. Per the germline V gene, CDR1 is SGHVS and CDR2 is FNYEAQ. The CDR3 is CASSHSGRAYEQYF. Written as DNA, the CDR3 is TGTGCCAGCAGCCATAGCGGGAGGGCCTACGAGCAGTACTTC.

The chain has TRBV6-1 and TRBJ2-7; maybe TRBD1 (5 bases). V was shortened by 3 bases and J by 2 bases, with 17 bases between the two germline ends. The CDR3 length is 16 residues. Germline loops: CDR1 MNHNS, CDR2 SASEGT. CDR3 region: CASSEGPSHSAYEQYF. The CDR3 DNA reads TGTGCCAGCAGTGAGGGGCCTTCCCACTCGGCCTACGAGCAGTACTTC.

The chain uses TRBV28 and TRBJ1-5; D ambiguous. V dropped 3 bases and J dropped 5 bases, with 5 bases sitting between them. The CDR3 spans 12 residues. Germline lookup yields CDR1 MDHEN and CDR2 SYDVKM. The CDR3 nucleotides are TGTGCCAGCAGTTTTGCGCATCAGCCCCAGCATTTT. Residues: CASSFAHQPQHF.

V is TRBV10-3 and J is TRBJ2-1, with D possibly matching TRBD2 (6 bases). The CDR3 runs to 14 residues. Germline assignment: CDR1 ENHRY and CDR2 SYGVKD. V was pared by 0 bases and J by 6 bases, with 9 bases between. CDR3 in DNA: TGTGCCATCAGTGAGTCGGGGGGTATCAATGAGCAGTTCTTC. This codes for CAISESGGINEQFF.

The gene calls are TRBV2 and TRBJ2-7; D gene uncertain. V gave up 7 bases and J gave up 7 bases, with 11 bases separating them. This CDR3 has 11 residues. CDR1 and CDR2 from the germline V gene are SNHLY and FYNNEI. In DNA form, the CDR3 reads TGTGCCAGCACCCTCCACGAAGAGCAGTACTTC. Its protein is CASTLHEEQYF.

The J gene is TRBJ2-3, the V gene TRBV5-5; D tentatively fits TRBD1 or TRBD2 (6 bases each). Germline CDR1 SGHKS, CDR2 YYEKEE (reference sequence). The germline V and J ends were trimmed by 2 bases and 8 bases, with 18 bases remaining between them. The CDR3 totals 15 residues. CDR3 protein: CASSFGGAGVGTQYF. The CDR3, as DNA: TGTGCCAGCAGCTTCGGCGGGGCAGGGGTTGGTACGCAGTATTTT. Using reference TRBV5-5 and TRBJ2-3 for the parts outside the CDR3, the full variable domain is DAGVTQSPTHLIKTRGQQVTLRCSPISGHKSVSWYQQVLGQGPQFIFQYYEKEERGRGNFPDRFSARQFPNYSSELNVNALLLGDSALYLCASSFGGAGVGTQYFGPGTRLTVL.

V gene TRBV10-1 combines with J gene TRBJ2-1, with a weak D call TRBD1 (6 bases). This CDR3 has 13 amino acids. Germline lookup yields CDR1 WNHNN and CDR2 SYGVQD (reference sequence). V lost 3 bases, J lost 10 bases, and 13 bases lay in between. CDR3 in amino acids: CASSDLQGSEQFF. The CDR3 nucleotides read TGCGCCAGCAGTGATCTACAGGGCTCGGAGCAGTTCTTC.

The CDR3 DNA reads as TGTGCCAGCAGCCCTCCAGGGGAGGTCTACACCGGGGAGCTGTTTTTT. It codes for CASSPPGEVYTGELFF. The chain has TRBV7-9 and TRBJ2-2, with D tentatively TRBD1 or TRBD2 (6 bases each). The CDR3 has 16 amino acids. Germline CDR1 reads SEHNR; CDR2 reads FQNEAQ (reference sequence). V lost 5 bases, J lost 3 bases, and 16 bases lay in between.

This clone was counted once. The chain joins TRBV9 to TRBJ1-3, with no clear D. Between the trimmed V and J ends, which lost 3 bases and 1 base, there was a span of 11 bases. Germline V CDR1 and CDR2: SGDLS, YYNGEE. The CDR3 has 15 amino acids. Here the CDR3 reads CASSEAGRSGNTIYF. DNA for the CDR3: TGTGCCAGCAGCGAGGCCGGGAGGTCTGGAAACACCATATATTTT. The full variable domain, completed using reference TRBV9 and TRBJ1-3, is DSGVTQTPKHLITATGQRVTLRCSPRSGDLSVYWYQQSLDQGLQFLIQYYNGEERAKGNILERFSAQQFPDLHSELNLSSLELGDSALYFCASSEAGRSGNTIYFGEGSWLTVV.

The chain has TRBV5-4 and TRBJ2-6, with a tentative D call TRBD2 (6 bases). The V gene lost 6 bases and the J gene lost 3 bases, with 13 bases spanning the gap. This CDR3 has 15 residues. CDR1 is SGHNT and CDR2 is YYREEE in the germline V gene (reference sequence). CDR3 residues: CASTHGGYGANVLTF. The CDR3 nucleotides read TGTGCCAGCACCCACGGGGGTTATGGGGCCAACGTCCTGACTTTC.

The CDR3 protein is CSLGSGLAGVEQFF. CDR3 DNA: TGCAGCCTAGGATCCGGACTAGCGGGAGTTGAGCAGTTCTTC. The gene calls are TRBV29-1 and TRBJ2-1; TRBD2 matches 13 bases. V shed 8 bases and J 9 bases; nucleotides not matched to a gene: 10. CDR3 length: 14 residues. CDR1 and CDR2 from the germline V gene are SQVTM and ANQGSEA.

The rearrangement joins TRBV7-3 to TRBJ2-1, with TRBD2 matching 8 bases. The CDR3 has 15 amino acids. V lost 5 bases to trimming and J lost 9 bases; unmatched junction nucleotides: 12. Germline CDR1 is SGHTA and CDR2 is FQGTGA. CDR3 in amino acids: CASSLGRAEGIEQFF. The CDR3 DNA sequence: TGTGCCAGCAGCCTCGGGAGGGCCGAAGGAATTGAGCAGTTCTTC.

Here the CDR3 reads CASSEALRRGNLSYEQYF. The CDR3 DNA sequence: TGTGCCAGCAGTGAAGCGCTTCGCCGGGGGAACCTCTCCTACGAGCAGTACTTC. The V and J genes are TRBV2 and TRBJ2-7, with a tentative D call TRBD2 (6 bases). The CDR3 consists of 18 residues. The V end lost 0 bases, the J end lost 0 bases, and 18 bases lay between the germline ends. Germline V gene sequence: CDR1 SNHLY, CDR2 FYNNEI.

A word on this clone: The same CDR3 can be traced to other DNA sequences in this sample. V is TRBV5-1 and J is TRBJ1-1; 9 bases line up with TRBD1. This CDR3 region has 15 residues. The J segment lost 0 bases and the V segment lost 2 bases, leaving 2 bases of the junction unmatched. The germline gives CDR1 SGHRS, CDR2 YFSETQ. CDR3 coding DNA: TGCGCCAGCAGCTTAGGGGACAGGGTGAACACTGAAGCTTTCTTT. Protein product: CASSLGDRVNTEAFF.

The chain joins TRBV19 to TRBJ1-3, with a possible D match to TRBD1 (6 bases). CDR3 length equals 15 residues. The germline V and J ends were trimmed by 8 bases and 0 bases, with 14 bases remaining between them. Per the germline V gene, CDR1 is LNHDA and CDR2 is SQIVND (reference sequence). CDR3 residues: CASRPVDSSGNTIYF. CDR3 nucleotide sequence: TGTGCCAGTCGCCCCGTGGACAGCTCTGGAAACACCATATATTTT. Filled out from reference TRBV19 and TRBJ1-3, the complete variable domain reads DGGITQSPKYLFRKEGQNVTLSCEQNLNHDAMYWYRQDPGQGLRLIYYSQIVNDFQKGDIAEGYSVSREKKESFPLTVTSAQKNPTAFYLCASRPVDSSGNTIYFGEGSWLTVV.

The chain has TRBV7-9 and TRBJ2-1, with D possibly TRBD2 on 7 matching bases. Looked up from germline, CDR1 is SEHNR and CDR2 is FQNEAQ (reference sequence). This CDR3 is 16 amino acids long. V lost 2 bases to trimming and J lost 6 bases, with 17 bases between them. The CDR3 loop is CASSLWGGRFFNEQFF. In DNA form, the CDR3 reads TGTGCCAGCAGCTTATGGGGGGGCAGGTTTTTCAATGAGCAGTTCTTC.